Listed here are 20 T cell receptor beta chains from one sample, sequenced in a study of T cells in Graves' hyperthyroidism and ophthalmopathy. RNA transcripts provided the source from which TCR beta CDR3 regions were amplified. First-round RT-PCR targeting the TCR CDR3 was performed with the HTBI primer set. One entry per CDR3 protein results from TCRdb running MiXCR on the multiplex PCR reads. The profile shows 380,000 or so distinct CDR3 sequences, more than 11% of them singletons. Sequenced input: blood. The receptor source for this set is a woman under 40 with Graves' hyperthyroidism.

This clonotype was counted ten times or more. CDR3 sequence reads: CAWRSVAGSGAFF. DNA for the CDR3: TGTGCCTGGCGAAGTGTGGCCGGCAGCGGAGCTTTCTTT. The chain uses TRBV30 and TRBJ1-1; D unresolved. The germline V and J ends were trimmed by 5 bases and 10 bases, with 20 bases remaining between them. Per the germline V gene, CDR1 is GTSNPN and CDR2 is SVGIG (reference sequence). The CDR3 is 13 residues long.

This CDR3 reads CASSFRLAGGGETQYF. CDR3 nucleotide sequence: TGTGCCAGCAGCTTTAGACTAGCGGGCGGTGGGGAGACCCAGTACTTC. The J gene is TRBJ2-5, the V gene TRBV5-4, with 10 bases matching TRBD2. This CDR3 spans 16 amino acids. Germline lookup yields CDR1 SGHNT and CDR2 YYREEE (reference sequence). The trim removed 2 bases at V and 5 bases at J, leaving 9 bases unmatched.

This clonotype came up many times. DNA of the CDR3: TGCAGTGCATATGTCCCTCGGCAGTTCTTC. This codes for CSAYVPRQFF. This chain joins TRBV20-1 and TRBJ2-1; D is undetermined. Per germline, CDR1 DFQATT and CDR2 SNEGSKA (reference sequence). Trimming shortened V by 6 bases and J by 12 bases, and 12 bases separated the two germline ends. The CDR3 is 10 amino acids.

Notes on this clonotype: This may be a read error, as it is one base from a much larger clone. J is TRBJ2-7 and V is TRBV20-1; 8 bases match TRBD2. The CDR3 covers 13 residues. Germline loops: CDR1 DFQATT, CDR2 SNEGSKA (reference sequence). The CDR3 region is CSASSGSSYEQSF. In nucleotides, the CDR3 is TGCAGTGCTAGCAGCGGGAGCTCCTACGAGCAGTCCTTC.

The V call is TRBV19, the J call TRBJ2-2; 10 bases are shared with TRBD2. After removal of 6 bases from V and 4 bases from J, the junction contained 5 bases not matched to a gene. Germline values: CDR1 LNHDA, CDR2 SQIVND (reference sequence). This CDR3 comprises 15 residues. The CDR3 sequence is CASRTSGYITGELFF. In DNA form, the CDR3 reads TGTGCCAGTAGGACTAGCGGGTATATCACCGGGGAGCTGTTTTTT.

The V gene is TRBV24-1, the J gene TRBJ2-1; TRBD2 aligns across 13 bases. This CDR3 comprises 16 residues. CDR1 is KGHDR, CDR2 SFDVKD, per germline. V lost 2 bases, J lost 9 bases, and 6 bases stayed unmatched. The CDR3 DNA reads TGTGCCACCAGTGATTCGGGACTAGCGGGAAGGGGTGAGCAGTTCTTC. It codes for CATSDSGLAGRGEQFF.

This rearrangement joins TRBV14 to TRBJ1-4; tentative D call: TRBD1 (5 bases). The V end was cut by 1 base, the J end by 0 bases, with 9 bases between. Germline V gene sequence: CDR1 SGHDN, CDR2 FVKESK. This CDR3 comprises 16 residues. For the CDR3, the DNA is TGTGCCAGCAGCCAAGGGGGGTTCTCAACTAATGAAAAACTGTTTTTT. This translates into CASSQGGFSTNEKLFF.

This clonotype was seen repeatedly, ten times or more. V is TRBV6-6 and J is TRBJ2-7; possible D gene TRBD1, 6 bases. The CDR3 sequence is 15 residues long. Trimming removed 0 bases from V and 5 bases from J, with 14 bases in between. The germline CDR1 and CDR2 sequences are MNHNY and SVGAGI (reference sequence). The chain's CDR3 is CASSYSVGAGDEQYF. The CDR3 nucleotides are TGTGCCAGCAGTTACTCGGTGGGGGCAGGGGACGAGCAGTACTTC.

This clonotype was counted a few times. The chain joins TRBV18 to TRBJ2-5, with 9 bases identical to TRBD2. Trimming took 2 bases from V and 1 from J; bases not matched to a gene: 5. The CDR3 is made up of 16 amino acids. Germline lookup yields CDR1 KGHSH and CDR2 LQKENI. The CDR3 DNA follows: TGTGCCAGCTCACCAATTGCGGGAGGGCCCCAAGAGACCCAGTACTTC. Translation: CASSPIAGGPQETQYF.

This clonotype has at least ten counts. The gene calls are TRBV7-2 and TRBJ2-4; D remains ambiguous. Germline V gene data show CDR1 as SGHTA and CDR2 as FQGNSA. The CDR3 covers 11 residues. V dropped 2 bases and J dropped 9 bases, with 5 bases sitting between them. The CDR3 nucleotides are TGTGCCAGCAGCTTATCAACCATTCAGTACTTC. Protein product: CASSLSTIQYF.

This clonotype was seen ten or more times. The rearrangement links TRBV11-3 to TRBJ2-1; perhaps TRBD1 as D (5 bases). The V end was cut by 5 bases, the J end by 10 bases, with 9 bases between. The CDR3 spans 11 residues. CDR1 and CDR2 (germline): SGHNT, YENEEA. The CDR3 DNA follows: TGTGCCAGCAGCCAAGGGGTCGAGCAGTTCTTC. Amino acids: CASSQGVEQFF.

This clonotype was seen at least ten times. V is TRBV25-1 and J is TRBJ2-3; no definite D call. Trimming shortened V by 8 bases and J by 7 bases, and 7 bases separated the two germline ends. The CDR3 spans 10 residues. In germline, CDR1 is MGHDK, CDR2 SYGVNS. CDR3 sequence: CASASYTQYF. The CDR3 DNA reads TGTGCCAGCGCTTCATATACGCAGTATTTT.

In this sample, this clonotype turned up a few times. This sequence joins TRBV10-2 and TRBJ2-2; TRBD2 matches 7 bases. J gave up 6 bases and V 8 bases, and 12 bases lay outside the gene matches. The CDR3 consists of 15 residues. Germline CDR1 reads WSHSY; CDR2 reads SAAADI. The CDR3 spells CASLREGIFAGELFF. As DNA, the CDR3 is TGCGCCAGCTTGAGGGAGGGTATATTCGCCGGGGAGCTGTTTTTT.

The chain joins TRBV6-1 to TRBJ1-5; TRBD1 matches at 9 bases. V was clipped by 6 bases and J by 3 bases; unmatched bases: 6. Looked up from germline, CDR1 is MNHNS and CDR2 is SASEGT. CDR3 size: 15 residues. The chain's CDR3 is CASRTRDRVNQPQHF. The CDR3 DNA sequence: TGTGCCAGCAGGACCCGGGACAGGGTCAATCAGCCCCAGCATTTT.

This rearrangement joins TRBV5-1 to TRBJ2-7; D possibly corresponds to TRBD2 (5 bases). V was cut by 4 bases and J by 6 bases, with 14 bases left in between. Germline values: CDR1 SGHRS, CDR2 YFSETQ. This CDR3 region has 13 residues. Here the CDR3 reads CASSPGRYGEQYF. For the CDR3, the DNA is TGCGCCAGCAGCCCTGGGAGATATGGCGAGCAGTACTTC. Using reference TRBV5-1 and TRBJ2-7 for the parts outside the CDR3, the full variable domain is KAGVTQTPRYLIKTRGQQVTLSCSPISGHRSVSWYQQTPGQGLQFLFEYFSETQRNKGNFPGRFSGRQFSNSRSEMNVSTLELGDSALYLCASSPGRYGEQYFGPGTRLTVT.

A few counts support this clonotype. The chain employs TRBV7-9 and TRBJ2-3; 13 bases fit TRBD2. V lost 4 bases and J lost 4; bases outside the gene matches: 2. CDR1 SEHNR and CDR2 FQNEAQ come from the germline V gene (reference sequence). The CDR3 consists of 15 residues. The CDR3 reads CASSWTSGGADTQYF. The CDR3 DNA follows: TGTGCCAGCAGCTGGACTAGCGGGGGCGCAGATACGCAGTATTTT.

This clonotype was seen at least ten times. The chain carries TRBV28 and TRBJ1-5; 7 nucleotides line up with TRBD1. This CDR3 is 14 amino acids long. Germline V CDR1 and CDR2: MDHEN, SYDVKM. With V trimmed by 5 bases and J by 11 bases, 12 bases remained unmatched. The CDR3 DNA is TGTGCCAGCAGTCCCCGACAGGGCGTGAGGGCCCAGCATTTT. Its translation is CASSPRQGVRAQHF.

This clonotype has at least ten counts. V is TRBV7-8 and J is TRBJ2-7; 11 nucleotides match TRBD1. The CDR3 runs to 14 residues. Trimming cost V 5 bases and J 5 bases; bases outside gene matches: 5. Germline V gene lookup returns CDR1 SGHVS and CDR2 FQNEAQ. The CDR3, as DNA: TGTGCCAGCAGCGTCCGGGACAGGGGGGACGAGCAGTACTTC. It yields the protein CASSVRDRGDEQYF.

This clonotype came up a few times. The gene calls are TRBV9 and TRBJ1-2; D not certain. Deletions cut 3 bases from V and 0 bases from J, with 12 bases between. Germline CDR1 reads SGDLS; CDR2 reads YYNGEE. This CDR3 has 15 amino acids. The CDR3 is CASSEREGANYGYTF. Written as DNA, the CDR3 is TGTGCCAGCAGCGAGCGGGAGGGCGCTAACTATGGCTACACCTTC.

This clonotype was observed at least ten times. CDR3 DNA sequence: TGTGCCAGCAGTGAAGAGAGCTCCGGGGAGCTGTTTTTT. It codes for CASSEESSGELFF. The chain employs TRBV2 and TRBJ2-2; D unclear. This CDR3 has 13 residues. CDR1 SNHLY and CDR2 FYNNEI come from the germline V gene. V lost 1 base and J 6 bases, leaving 6 bases between the germline ends.